This TCR beta chain was profiled in a study of blood T cell repertoires in COVID-19. Study information: In each case, the material was cDNA or gDNA derived from T cells, B-cell-depleted T cells, or PBMCs.

The V end was cut by 0 bases, the J end by 5 bases, with 20 bases between. Germline V gene sequence: CDR1 SGDLS, CDR2 YYNGEE. The CDR3 contains 18 residues. Methods used by the authors: Amplifying reference gene primers gave estimates of nucleated cell counts. Data came from immunoSEQ multiplex PCR; TCRdb stores just in-frame clones and leaves some out. V and J calls plus clone size are reproduced from that table; the DNA served to infer D and trimming. The table lists more than 100,000 clones, about 89% of them singletons, with 3% to 4.5% in the top ten. The source is a woman aged 55-70 years with acute or convalescent COVID-19. The chain recombines TRBV9 with TRBJ2-2, with a possible D match to TRBD2 (6 bases). The sample taken for sequencing was peripheral blood. CDR3 DNA sequence: TGTGCCAGCAGCGTAGCCCGTCCCGGGTTTGGGGGGACCGGGGAGCTGTTTTTT. This codes for CASSVARPGFGGTGELFF.